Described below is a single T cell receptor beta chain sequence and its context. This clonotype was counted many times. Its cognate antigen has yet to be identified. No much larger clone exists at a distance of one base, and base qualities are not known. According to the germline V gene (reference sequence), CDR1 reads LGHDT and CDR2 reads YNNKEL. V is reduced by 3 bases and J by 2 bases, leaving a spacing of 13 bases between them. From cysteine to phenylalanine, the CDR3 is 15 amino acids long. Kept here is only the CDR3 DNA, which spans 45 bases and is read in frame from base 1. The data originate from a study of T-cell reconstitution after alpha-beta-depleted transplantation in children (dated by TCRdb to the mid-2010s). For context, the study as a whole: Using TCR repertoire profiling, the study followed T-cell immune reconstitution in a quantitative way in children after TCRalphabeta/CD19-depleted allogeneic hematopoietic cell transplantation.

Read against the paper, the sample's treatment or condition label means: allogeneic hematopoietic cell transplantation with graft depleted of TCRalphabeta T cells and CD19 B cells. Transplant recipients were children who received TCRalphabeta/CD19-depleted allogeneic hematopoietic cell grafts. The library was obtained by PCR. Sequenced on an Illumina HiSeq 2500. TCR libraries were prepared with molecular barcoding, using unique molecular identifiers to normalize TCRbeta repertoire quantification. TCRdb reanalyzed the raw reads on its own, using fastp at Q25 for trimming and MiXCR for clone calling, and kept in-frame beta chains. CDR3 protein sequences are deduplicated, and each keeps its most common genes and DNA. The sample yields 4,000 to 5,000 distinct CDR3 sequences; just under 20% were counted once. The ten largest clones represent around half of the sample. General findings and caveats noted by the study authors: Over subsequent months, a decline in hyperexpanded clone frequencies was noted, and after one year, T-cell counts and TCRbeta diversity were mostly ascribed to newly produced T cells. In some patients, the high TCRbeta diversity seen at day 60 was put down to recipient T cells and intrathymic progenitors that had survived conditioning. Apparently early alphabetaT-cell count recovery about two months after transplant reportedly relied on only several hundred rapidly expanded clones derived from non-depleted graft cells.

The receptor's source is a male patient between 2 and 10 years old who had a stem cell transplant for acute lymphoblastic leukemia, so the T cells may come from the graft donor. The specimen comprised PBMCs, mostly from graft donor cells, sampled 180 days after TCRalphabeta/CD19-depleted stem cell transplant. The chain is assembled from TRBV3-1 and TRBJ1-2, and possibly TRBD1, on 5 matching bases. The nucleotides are TGTGCCAGCAGCCAGGGGGTGGCAGGGAACTATGGCTACACCTTC. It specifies CASSQGVAGNYGYTF. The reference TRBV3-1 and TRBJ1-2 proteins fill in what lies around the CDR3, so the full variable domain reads DTAVSQTPKYLVTQMGNDKSIKCEQNLGHDTMYWYKQDSKKFLKIMFSYNNKELIINETVPNRFSPKSPDKAHLNLHINSLELGDSAVYFCASSQGVAGNYGYTFGSGTRLTVV.